This T cell receptor beta chain was sequenced during a study of siplizumab effects on memory and regulatory T cells. Trimming removed 0 bases from V and 5 bases from J, with 14 bases in between. The CDR3 has 15 amino acids. Looked up from germline, CDR1 is SGDLS and CDR2 is YYNGEE. Repertoires were generated with immunoSEQ multiplex PCR, while TCRdb's copy carries only in-frame clones and drops some. The table includes some 120,000 clones, just over 90% detected once. This rearrangement joins TRBV9 to TRBJ2-5, with D hard to call. The TCR sequence derives from a human donor in good health. Sample: non-Treg CD4+ T cells sorted from blood. The DNA for the CDR3 is TGTGCCAGCAGCGTAGACCAATTCTCGTGGGAGACCCAGTACTTC. This gives the protein CASSVDQFSWETQYF.